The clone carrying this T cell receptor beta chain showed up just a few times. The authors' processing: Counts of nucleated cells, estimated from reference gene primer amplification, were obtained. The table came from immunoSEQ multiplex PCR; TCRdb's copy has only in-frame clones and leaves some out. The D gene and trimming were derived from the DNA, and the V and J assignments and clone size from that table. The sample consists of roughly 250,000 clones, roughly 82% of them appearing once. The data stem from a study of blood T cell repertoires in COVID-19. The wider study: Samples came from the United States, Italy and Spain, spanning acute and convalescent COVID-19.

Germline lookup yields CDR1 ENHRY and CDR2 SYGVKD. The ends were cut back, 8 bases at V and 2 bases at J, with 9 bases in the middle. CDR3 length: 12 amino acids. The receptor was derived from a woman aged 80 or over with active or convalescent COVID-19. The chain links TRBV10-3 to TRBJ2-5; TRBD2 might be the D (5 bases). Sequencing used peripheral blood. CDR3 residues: CAIRGEQETQYF. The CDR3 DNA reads TGTGCCATCCGGGGAGAGCAAGAGACCCAGTACTTC.